In this sample, the clone carrying this T cell receptor (beta chain) turned up a few times. Its antigen is unidentified. These data come from a study of human T cells and chemical hapten exposure. On the study more broadly: 2% DPC applied to a 2 cm by 2 cm arm area sensitized donors. Findings and limits, study-wide: Those TCRs sitting above 1 in 1000 frequency stayed the same with DPC sensitization. The study found that PT1 expanded TCR counts correlated positively with patch test score.

MiXCR, run by TCRdb on the RACE reads, gives a single entry per CDR3 protein. The sample has 350,000 to 400,000 distinct CDR3 sequences; around 6% are singletons. Time point: patch test 2, 6 weeks after DPC sensitization. Treatment specified: therapeutic diphenylcyclopropenone sensitization with weekly scalp DPC. The sequence was obtained from a woman under 30 with alopecia areata. Some clones in this sample may be carry-over from other donors' samples. The starting material was whole blood, obtained in connection with sensitization to the hapten diphenylcyclopropenone (DPC).

CDR3 in DNA: TGCGCCAGCACCCGGACCATAGCGGGGGCTTACAATGAGCAGTTCTTC. Translating gives CASTRTIAGAYNEQFF. J is TRBJ2-1 and V is TRBV5-1; 9 bases agree with TRBD2. Per germline, CDR1 SGHRS and CDR2 YFSETQ. The CDR3 is 16 amino acids. After removal of 6 bases from V and 4 bases from J, the junction contained 11 bases not matched to a gene.